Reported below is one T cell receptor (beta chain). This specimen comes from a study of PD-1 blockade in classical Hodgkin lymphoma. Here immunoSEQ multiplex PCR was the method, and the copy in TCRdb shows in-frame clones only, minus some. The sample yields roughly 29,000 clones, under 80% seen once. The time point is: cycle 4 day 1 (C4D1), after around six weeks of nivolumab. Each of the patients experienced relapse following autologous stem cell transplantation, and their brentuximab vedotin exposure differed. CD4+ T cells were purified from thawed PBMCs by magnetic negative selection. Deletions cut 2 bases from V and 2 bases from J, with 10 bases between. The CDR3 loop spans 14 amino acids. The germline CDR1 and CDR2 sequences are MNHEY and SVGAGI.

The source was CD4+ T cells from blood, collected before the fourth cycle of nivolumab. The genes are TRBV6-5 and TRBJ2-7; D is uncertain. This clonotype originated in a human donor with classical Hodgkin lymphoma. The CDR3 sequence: CASSYDSNPYEQYF. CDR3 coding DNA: TGTGCCAGCAGTTACGACTCTAATCCCTACGAGCAGTACTTC.